Each of the 17 T cell receptor beta chains below was sequenced from the same sample in a study of blood T cell repertoires in COVID-19. This table comes from immunoSEQ multiplex PCR, and its TCRdb copy is limited to in-frame clones, with some not included. The table shows about half a million clones, with roughly nine tenths occurring only once. Sequencing used peripheral blood. The receptors shown here come from a man in his late teens or twenties with COVID-19, enrolled during active disease.

The chain joins TRBV5-1 to TRBJ1-4, with TRBD1 as a possible D gene (6 bases). V dropped 1 base and J dropped 7 bases, with 14 bases sitting between them. From germline, CDR1 is SGHRS and CDR2 YFSETQ. CDR3 size: 15 residues. This CDR3 is CASSLNGQISEKLFF. The CDR3 bases are TGCGCCAGCAGCTTGAACGGACAGATAAGTGAAAAACTGTTTTTT.

This chain joins TRBV14 and TRBJ2-1; 7 positions agree with TRBD2. The ends lost 4 bases at V and 1 base at J; junction bases unmatched: 16. Germline V gene sequence: CDR1 SGHDN, CDR2 FVKESK. This CDR3 has 19 residues. The CDR3 bases are TGTGCCAGCAGCCCCAGGAGGCTAGCGGTTGGGGGTTCCTACAATGAGCAGTTCTTC. Translation gives CASSPRRLAVGGSYNEQFF.

The V and J genes are TRBV6-4 and TRBJ2-2, with a weak D call TRBD1 (5 bases). The CDR3 length is 14 residues. The V gene's germline CDR1 is MRHNA and CDR2 SNTAGT. Trimming removed 2 bases from V and 6 bases from J, with 10 bases in between. CDR3 region: CASSDQGVPGELFF. CDR3 sequence (DNA): TGTGCCAGCAGTGACCAGGGCGTACCCGGGGAGCTGTTTTTT.

The rearrangement uses TRBV7-9 and TRBJ2-2; TRBD2 is a possible D gene (6 bases). With 4 bases removed from V and 8 bases from J, the gap between germline ends came to 20 bases. Germline V gene sequence: CDR1 SEHNR, CDR2 FQNEAQ (reference sequence). This CDR3 comprises 16 residues. The CDR3 sequence is CASSSAGTPRTGELFF. DNA for the CDR3: TGTGCCAGCAGCTCGGCCGGGACTCCGAGGACTGGGGAGCTGTTTTTT.

The gene calls are TRBV4-1 and TRBJ1-5, with 7 bases identical to TRBD1. Germline V lookup: CDR1 MGHRA, CDR2 YSYEKL. The length of the CDR3 is 13 residues. V was pared by 3 bases and J by 10 bases, with 6 bases of the junction left unmatched. The CDR3 reads CASSQITGEPQHF. The CDR3 coding sequence is TGCGCCAGCAGCCAGATAACAGGGGAACCCCAGCATTTT.

This chain uses TRBV19 with TRBJ2-1, with 9 positions matching TRBD1. Germline V lookup: CDR1 LNHDA, CDR2 SQIVND (reference sequence). The CDR3 loop spans 13 amino acids. The V segment lost 8 bases and the J segment 5 bases; nucleotides outside the gene matches: 4. The DNA of the CDR3 is TGTGCCAGTCGCCGGGACAGGGACAATGAGCAGTTCTTC. Protein: CASRRDRDNEQFF. Full variable domain (rest looked up from reference TRBV19 and TRBJ2-1): DGGITQSPKYLFRKEGQNVTLSCEQNLNHDAMYWYRQDPGQGLRLIYYSQIVNDFQKGDIAEGYSVSREKKESFPLTVTSAQKNPTAFYLCASRRDRDNEQFFGPGTRLTVL.

With regard to this clone: Other DNA sequences in this sample translate to the same CDR3. In nucleotides, the CDR3 is TGCGCCAGCAGCTTGGATCGCTACGAGCAGTACTTC. Protein product: CASSLDRYEQYF. The V call is TRBV5-1, the J call TRBJ2-7, with D hard to call. The CDR3 spans 12 residues. Germline V lookup: CDR1 SGHRS, CDR2 YFSETQ. Trimming removed 0 bases from V and 3 bases from J, with 4 bases in between.

For this clone: The sample contains more than one DNA sequence encoding this CDR3. The chain uses TRBV3-1 (or the pseudogene TRBV3-2) and TRBJ1-3; D is unclear. The CDR3 contains 13 residues. Germline values: CDR1 LGHDT, CDR2 YNNKEL (reference sequence). Deletions cut 1 base from V and 4 bases from J, with 5 bases between. The CDR3 loop reads CASSQGRGNTIYF. Here the CDR3 DNA reads TGTGCCAGCAGCCAAGGGCGGGGAAACACCATATATTTT.

The V call is TRBV27, the J call TRBJ2-3; TRBD1 matches 8 bases. With 4 bases clipped from V and 2 bases from J, the junction kept 5 bases outside the gene matches. Germline-derived CDR1 and CDR2 are MNHEY and SMNVEV (reference sequence). The CDR3 spans 15 residues. The CDR3 protein is CASSSQGAYTDTQYF. Here the CDR3 DNA reads TGTGCCAGCAGTTCCCAGGGGGCCTACACAGATACGCAGTATTTT.

This chain links TRBV7-9 with TRBJ1-4; TRBD1 matches at 11 bases. J gave up 5 bases and V 8 bases, and 1 base lay outside the gene matches. The CDR3 contains 13 residues. Germline CDR1 is SEHNR and CDR2 is FQNEAQ (reference sequence). CDR3 amino acids: CASGTGGNEKLFF. In DNA form, the CDR3 reads TGTGCCAGCGGGACAGGGGGAAATGAAAAACTGTTTTTT.

This clone is a singleton in its sample. The J gene is TRBJ2-3, the V gene TRBV6-5; D perhaps matches TRBD1 (5 bases). The V gene lost 5 bases and the J gene lost 2 bases, with 11 bases spanning the gap. This CDR3 has 14 amino acids. Germline V gives CDR1 MNHEY, CDR2 SVGAGI. CDR3 amino acids: CASSTQGSTDTQYF. The DNA for the CDR3 is TGTGCCAGCAGTACCCAGGGCTCCACAGATACGCAGTATTTT.

A single count supports this clone. The J gene is TRBJ1-1, the V gene TRBV7-9; possible D gene TRBD1, 6 bases. V was cut by 3 bases and J by 1 base, with 15 bases left in between. The CDR3 is made up of 16 amino acids. CDR1 SEHNR and CDR2 FQNEAQ come from the germline V gene (reference sequence). This chain's CDR3 is CASSFRQGNGNTEAFF. The CDR3 DNA follows: TGTGCCAGCAGCTTCCGGCAGGGGAATGGGAACACTGAAGCTTTCTTT.

The rearrangement links TRBV2 to TRBJ2-5; 7 bases are shared with TRBD1. Trimming cost V 3 bases and J 4 bases; bases outside gene matches: 8. Germline-derived CDR1 and CDR2 are SNHLY and FYNNEI. The CDR3 spans 15 residues. CDR3 residues: CASSEDRSDGETQYF. The CDR3 DNA sequence: TGTGCCAGCAGTGAGGACAGGAGCGACGGAGAGACCCAGTACTTC.

J is TRBJ2-1 and V is TRBV19; possibly TRBD2 for D (5 bases). Germline CDR1 reads LNHDA; CDR2 reads SQIVND (reference sequence). V was cut by 7 bases and J by 7 bases, with 14 bases left in between. This CDR3 comprises 13 residues. CDR3 sequence reads: CASTQLGRNEQFF. CDR3 coding DNA: TGTGCCAGTACCCAACTAGGACGGAATGAGCAGTTCTTC. Combining the CDR3 with reference TRBV19 and TRBJ2-1 gives the whole variable domain DGGITQSPKYLFRKEGQNVTLSCEQNLNHDAMYWYRQDPGQGLRLIYYSQIVNDFQKGDIAEGYSVSREKKESFPLTVTSAQKNPTAFYLCASTQLGRNEQFFGPGTRLTVL.

This clone was counted once. This chain uses TRBV28 with TRBJ2-5; D is possibly TRBD2 (5 bases). Germline lookup yields CDR1 MDHEN and CDR2 SYDVKM. Trimming removed 3 bases at V and 4 bases at J, with 9 bases between. CDR3 length equals 13 residues. This CDR3 reads CASSFPGRETQYF. The CDR3 nucleotides read TGTGCCAGCAGTTTCCCGGGAAGAGAGACCCAGTACTTC.

The chain is built from TRBV5-4 and TRBJ2-7, with D hard to call. Germline-derived CDR1 and CDR2 are SGHNT and YYREEE (reference sequence). V was trimmed by 1 base and J by 6 bases, leaving 14 bases between them. The CDR3 loop spans 14 amino acids. CDR3 nucleotides: TGTGCCAGCAGCTTGTCTCTAGAGGCACCCGAGCAGTACTTC. Amino acids: CASSLSLEAPEQYF. Variable domain in full (rest from reference TRBV5-4 and TRBJ2-7): ETGVTQSPTHLIKTRGQQVTLRCSSQSGHNTVSWYQQALGQGPQFIFQYYREEENGRGNFPPRFSGLQFPNYSSELNVNALELDDSALYLCASSLSLEAPEQYFGPGTRLTVT.

This clone was observed a few times. The V gene is TRBV5-1, the J gene TRBJ2-1; a weak D match, TRBD2 (5 bases). The CDR3 spans 13 residues. Trimming removed 0 bases at V and 16 bases at J, with 17 bases between. Germline CDR1 reads SGHRS; CDR2 reads YFSETQ. The CDR3 DNA reads TGCGCCAGCAGCTTGGAAGCTGCGGGCCATCACTTCTTC. This translates into CASSLEAAGHHFF.